This TCR beta chain is drawn from a study of blood T cell repertoires in COVID-19 (dated by TCRdb to 2018 to 2021). The study in broad terms: The collaborator samples originated in the United States, Italy and Spain and spanned the acute and convalescent phases of COVID-19. The material from the prospective study consisted of cDNA or gDNA derived from T cells, B-cell-depleted T cells, or PBMCs. Deeply sampled blood TCRbeta repertoires from subjects exposed to, actively infected with, or recovered from COVID-19 were included in the dataset. A freely available public database, intended as a resource for researchers studying the immune response to SARS-CoV-2, is where the repertoires were released. The samples were drawn from two sources: the first 160 participants of the ongoing ImmuneRACE study, and 1,254 subjects contributed by 6 global collaborators. A de-identified subject ID, COVID-19 status, age in years and sex were almost always included in the sample metadata. HLA class I and class II types, where available, came from metadata supplied by the sample provider rather than from assay-based typing. Paper-wide results and their limitations: How much clinical and demographic metadata was included differed by source and by participant, and the metadata was provided uncurated.

TCRbeta CDR3 regions were amplified from genomic DNA using the immunoSEQ Assay, a bias-controlled multiplex PCR. As for how the authors treated the data: Nucleated cell counts per sample were estimated from amplification of reference gene primers within the assay. To quantify the absolute abundance of each unique TCRbeta CDR3 rearrangement, sequence reads were collapsed and filtered. For each sample, productive Simpson clonality was calculated by taking the square root of Simpson's diversity index across productive rearrangements. TCRdb holds this immuneACCESS table with in-frame rearrangements only. Some clones are missing; in checked studies, unresolved V genes explain under half, and the rest has no known cause. V, J and clone size derive from that table, while D and trimming were established from the DNA sequence. The sample table lists around 15,000 clones, 80% to 90% of them with a count of one. The leading ten clones occupy about a tenth of the sample.

CDR1 is given as SGHKS and CDR2 as YYEKEE, both from the germline V gene (reference sequence). The CDR3 sequence holds 15 residues, the cysteine and phenylalanine included. The read is trimmed to its CDR3 DNA, 45 bases read in frame from base 1. V was cut back by 3 bases and J by 8 bases, leaving a gap of 18 bases between them. Collaborating institutions collected whole blood in K2EDTA tubes following their own protocols. For TCRbeta analysis, collaborators shipped samples as frozen whole blood, isolated PBMCs, or DNA extracted from either of those sample types. Points on this clone: No cognate antigen has been identified for it. Base-call qualities are not available, and no considerably larger clone is one nucleotide away.

The sequence is built from TRBV5-5 and TRBJ1-3; confidence is insufficient to name the D gene. The sequence derives from an elderly man with acute or convalescent COVID-19. Specimen: peripheral blood. The nucleotide sequence reads TGTGCCAGCAGCTCGACCCCTGTAGTAGGAGACACCATATATTTT. Translated, this is CASSSTPVVGDTIYF.